The 17 T cell receptor beta chains listed next were all sequenced from one sample in a study of beta chain features in type 1 diabetes (dated 2018 in TCRdb). No antigen has been assigned to these receptors. The research as a whole found: Type 1 diabetes patients showed a moderate but significant shortening of TCRB CDR3 length in all four CD4+ subsets.

Library preparation used the immunoSEQ multiplex PCR assay. The High Capacity cDNA Reverse Transcription Kit was used to reverse transcribe all of the isolated RNA, meaning that expressed TCRB transcripts were what got sequenced. TCRdb carries this immuneACCESS record with in-frame sequences only. Its versions omit some clonotypes, under half of them owing to an unresolved V gene in the studies checked, with the rest unexplained. The sample yields about 340,000 clones; roughly 13% were counted once. The ten largest clones take up around 0.016% of the sample. The source material was naive CD4+ T cells from blood. The meaning of the sample's cell subset or site label: true naive CD4+ T cells. The receptor set was obtained from a woman aged 18-30 years with type 1 diabetes.

The V gene is TRBV7-2, the J gene TRBJ2-3, with no clear D. The CDR3 runs 14 residues. Germline CDR1 and CDR2: SGHTA and FQGNSA. V was cut by 5 bases and J by 4 bases, with 13 bases left in between. The CDR3 protein is CASSKVRASDTQYF. The DNA for the CDR3 is TGTGCCAGCAGCAAAGTACGAGCCTCAGATACGCAGTATTTT. Variable domain in full (rest from reference TRBV7-2 and TRBJ2-3): GAGVSQSPSNKVTEKGKDVELRCDPISGHTALYWYRQSLGQGLEFLIYFQGNSAPDKSGLPSDRFSAERTGGSVSTLTIQRTQQEDSAVYLCASSKVRASDTQYFGPGTRLTVL.

In this sample, this clone turned up a few times. The genes are TRBV12-5 and TRBJ2-1; tentatively, D is TRBD2 (6 bases). Germline values: CDR1 LGHNT, CDR2 FRNRAP. The V end lost 3 bases, the J end lost 2 bases, and 11 bases lay between the germline ends. The CDR3 runs 15 residues. The CDR3 region has the DNA TGTGCTAGTGGTTTCGGTTTAGCGGCCTACAATGAGCAGTTCTTC. This sequence encodes CASGFGLAAYNEQFF.

This clone was detected only a few times. V is TRBV11-1 and J is TRBJ2-1; D might be TRBD1 (6 bases). Between the trimmed V and J ends, which lost 2 bases and 10 bases, there was a span of 12 bases. Germline V lookup: CDR1 SGHAT, CDR2 FQDESV (reference sequence). This CDR3 comprises 13 residues. The CDR3 loop is CASSLIQGIEQFF. DNA for the CDR3: TGTGCCAGCAGCTTAATCCAGGGGATAGAGCAGTTCTTC.

This chain joins TRBV27 and TRBJ2-7, with 13 bases identical to TRBD2. The CDR3 runs to 15 residues. Germline values: CDR1 MNHEY, CDR2 SMNVEV (reference sequence). Germline trimming cut 6 bases from V and 7 bases from J; bases unmatched to any gene: 9. The CDR3, as DNA: TGTGCCAGCAGCCCGGGACTAGCGGGACTGGGAGAGCAGTACTTC. The encoded protein is CASSPGLAGLGEQYF.

Only a few counts were recorded for this clone. The V call is TRBV7-3, the J call TRBJ2-2; no clear D gene. The germline CDR1 and CDR2 sequences are SGHTA and FQGTGA. This CDR3 has 12 residues. Trimming took 5 bases from V and 3 from J, leaving 4 bases between them. The CDR3 sequence is CASSTHTGELFF. The CDR3 DNA reads as TGTGCCAGCAGCACTCACACCGGGGAGCTGTTTTTT. The full variable domain, with the rest looked up from reference TRBV7-3 and TRBJ2-2, is GAGVSQTPSNKVTEKGKYVELRCDPISGHTALYWYRQSLGQGPEFLIYFQGTGAADDSGLPNDRFFAVRPEGSVSTLKIQRTERGDSAVYLCASSTHTGELFFGEGSRLTVL.

V gene TRBV4-2 combines with J gene TRBJ2-1, with 9 nucleotides matching TRBD1. There are 15 residues in the CDR3. Germline trimming cut 6 bases from V and 4 bases from J; bases unmatched to any gene: 7. Germline CDR1 LGHNA, CDR2 YNFKEQ. The CDR3 reads CASSPGQGVYNEQFF. DNA of the CDR3: TGTGCCAGCAGTCCGGGACAGGGCGTATACAATGAGCAGTTCTTC.

This chain connects TRBV6-5 to TRBJ2-2; D might be TRBD2 (6 bases). This CDR3 contains 14 residues. From germline, CDR1 is MNHEY and CDR2 SVGAGI. Between the trimmed V and J ends, which lost 2 bases and 7 bases, there was a span of 11 bases. The CDR3 spells CASSYPSSVGELFF. In DNA form, the CDR3 reads TGTGCCAGCAGTTACCCCTCTAGCGTCGGGGAGCTGTTTTTT.

The genes are TRBV29-1 and TRBJ2-5; perhaps TRBD2 as D (5 bases). Deletions cut 6 bases from V and 4 bases from J, with 12 bases between. The germline V gene encodes CDR1 SQVTM and CDR2 ANQGSEA. CDR3 length equals 12 residues. The CDR3 loop is CSVQLGGETQYF. The CDR3, as DNA: TGCAGCGTACAACTAGGAGGAGAGACCCAGTACTTC.

This clone was detected a few times. This chain connects TRBV2 to TRBJ2-5, with 7 bases aligning to TRBD2. V trimming: 7 bases; J trimming: 2 bases; junction bases outside the gene matches: 7. Germline CDR1 reads SNHLY; CDR2 reads FYNNEI. This CDR3 is 14 amino acids long. CDR3 loop: CASKGRAGQETQYF. The DNA of the CDR3 is TGTGCCAGCAAGGGTCGAGCGGGACAAGAGACCCAGTACTTC.

The chain uses TRBV11-2 and TRBJ2-5; D is unclear. Germline CDR1 SGHAT, CDR2 FQNNGV. The CDR3 is 12 residues long. Trimming stripped 5 bases from V and 7 bases from J, with 11 bases between. DNA of the CDR3: TGTGCCAGCAGCCCCACACCTGGGACCCAGTACTTC. It specifies CASSPTPGTQYF.

This clone was counted between two and nine times. This chain joins TRBV4-1 and TRBJ1-3; D remains unclear. Trimming removed 2 bases from V and 0 bases from J, with 5 bases in between. Germline V gives CDR1 MGHRA, CDR2 YSYEKL. The CDR3 is made up of 14 amino acids. CDR3 in DNA: TGCGCCAGCAGCCAAATGAGCTCTGGAAACACCATATATTTT. Its translation is CASSQMSSGNTIYF.

Points on this clone: This same CDR3 is encoded by further DNA sequences in the sample. V usage is TRBV11-2 and J usage is TRBJ1-1; 7 positions agree with TRBD1. The CDR3 extends over 13 amino acids. Per the germline V gene, CDR1 is SGHAT and CDR2 is FQNNGV. With V trimmed by 5 bases and J by 2 bases, 2 bases remained unmatched. The CDR3 DNA reads TGTGCCAGCAGCCGACAGGGTAACACTGAAGCTTTCTTT. It yields the protein CASSRQGNTEAFF.

This clone came up a few times. The J gene is TRBJ1-2, the V gene TRBV5-1; 8 bases are shared with TRBD1. In germline, CDR1 is SGHRS, CDR2 YFSETQ. V lost 0 bases to trimming and J lost 7 bases; unmatched junction nucleotides: 5. The CDR3 has 14 amino acids. The CDR3 protein is CASSLVDRVSGYTF. Written as DNA, the CDR3 is TGCGCCAGCAGCTTGGTGGACAGGGTCTCTGGCTACACCTTC.

This chain joins TRBV19 and TRBJ2-1; no reliable D call. CDR3 length: 11 amino acids. The V gene lost 9 bases and the J gene lost 5 bases, with 8 bases spanning the gap. The germline V gene has CDR1 LNHDA and CDR2 SQIVND (reference sequence). In DNA form, the CDR3 reads TGTGCCAGCACACGAAACAATGAGCAGTTCTTC. It is translated as CASTRNNEQFF.

This clone was seen only a few times. This rearrangement joins TRBV12-5 to TRBJ2-5, with TRBD1 identical over 7 bases. Losses at the gene ends were 3 bases for V and 4 bases for J; bases not matched to a gene: 2. Looked up from germline, CDR1 is LGHNT and CDR2 is FRNRAP. There are 13 residues in the CDR3. The CDR3 coding sequence is TGTGCTAGTGGTTTAGGGGGCCGAGAGACCCAGTACTTC. Residues: CASGLGGRETQYF. Filled out from reference TRBV12-5 and TRBJ2-5, the complete variable domain reads DARVTQTPRHKVTEMGQEVTMRCQPILGHNTVFWYRQTMMQGLELLAYFRNRAPLDDSGMPKDRFSAEMPDATLATLKIQPSEPRDSAVYFCASGLGGRETQYFGPGTRLLVL.

The chain is built from TRBV7-2 and TRBJ1-5; D is unresolved. CDR3 size: 12 residues. The V end lost 1 base, the J end lost 5 bases, and 3 bases lay between the germline ends. In germline, CDR1 is SGHTA, CDR2 FQGNSA. In DNA form, the CDR3 reads TGTGCCAGCAGCTTAGGCGATCAGCCCCAGCATTTT. Translation: CASSLGDQPQHF.

V usage is TRBV5-4 and J usage is TRBJ2-2; 7 nucleotides align to TRBD2. CDR1 SGHNT and CDR2 YYREEE come from the germline V gene (reference sequence). This CDR3 has 15 amino acids. The V gene end was trimmed by 0 bases and the J gene end by 4 bases; junction bases not matched to a gene: 3. For the CDR3, the DNA is TGTGCCAGCAGCTTGGGCGGGAGAGGCACCGGGGAGCTGTTTTTT. Protein: CASSLGGRGTGELFF.